The 29 T cell receptor beta chains in this list originate from one sample, sequenced in a study of T-cell reconstitution after alpha-beta-depleted transplantation in children. For TCRbeta, the library was prepared with unique molecular identifiers. In TCRdb, the PCR reads were re-called with MiXCR into one record per CDR3 protein. The table includes nearly 350,000 distinct CDR3 sequences, around 15% detected once. Sequencing was performed on PBMCs, mostly from graft donor cells, taken 360 days after TCRalphabeta/CD19-depleted stem cell transplant. All receptors derive from a male patient aged 2-10 years who had a stem cell transplant for acute lymphoblastic leukemia, so the T cells may come from the graft donor.

In its sample, this clonotype was seen a few times. J is TRBJ1-2 and V is TRBV20-1; D not resolved. Germline CDR1 reads DFQATT; CDR2 reads SNEGSKA (reference sequence). The length of the CDR3 is 13 residues. V lost 3 bases to trimming and J lost 3 bases, with 11 bases between them. The CDR3 region has the DNA TGCAGTGCTAGGGACGCTGAGCACTATGGCTACACCTTC. It codes for CSARDAEHYGYTF.

This chain joins TRBV20-1 and TRBJ2-1; 7 nucleotides agree with TRBD2. This CDR3 spans 14 amino acids. Germline V CDR1 and CDR2: DFQATT, SNEGSKA (reference sequence). The ends lost 5 bases at V and 0 bases at J; junction bases unmatched: 4. The CDR3 nucleotides read TGCAGTGCTTGCCTAGCGGCCTCCTACAATGAGCAGTTCTTC. It specifies CSACLAASYNEQFF.

The rearrangement links TRBV7-3 to TRBJ2-5; the D is unclear. Germline loops: CDR1 SGHTA, CDR2 FQGTGA. The CDR3 runs to 14 residues. The ends were cut back, 7 bases at V and 0 bases at J, with 12 bases in the middle. DNA of the CDR3: TGTGCCAGCACCCCTTCATTGTACCAAGAGACCCAGTACTTC. Amino acids: CASTPSLYQETQYF.

This clonotype turned up a few times. Germline and junction disagree at one end, which may indicate a read error. The CDR3, as DNA: TGTGCTAGCACCCCTCTTAGCGGGAGAGGCACAGATACGCAGTATTTT. This codes for CASTPLSGRGTDTQYF. J is TRBJ2-3 and V is TRBV7-7; TRBD2 aligns across 9 bases. Germline CDR1 and CDR2: SSHAT and FNYEAQ (reference sequence). This CDR3 has 16 amino acids.

The chain recombines TRBV5-6 with TRBJ1-5, with a weak D call TRBD1 (5 bases). The CDR3 contains 16 residues. Trimming stripped 1 base from V and 0 bases from J, with 11 bases between. Germline-derived CDR1 and CDR2 are SGHDT and YYEEEE. CDR3: CASSLSGTNSNQPQHF. CDR3 in DNA: TGTGCCAGCAGCTTGTCCGGGACTAATAGCAATCAGCCCCAGCATTTT.

The chain recombines TRBV29-1 with TRBJ2-5; no definite D call. This CDR3 region has 13 residues. Trimming took 1 base from V and 3 from J, leaving 9 bases between them. Germline V lookup: CDR1 SQVTM, CDR2 ANQGSEA. CDR3 in DNA: TGCAGCGTTGAAGGGATTCTTAAAGAGACCCAGTACTTC. It is translated as CSVEGILKETQYF.

In this sample, this clonotype turned up a few times. The rearrangement links TRBV28 to TRBJ2-1; D perhaps matches TRBD2 (6 bases). In germline, CDR1 is MDHEN, CDR2 SYDVKM. CDR3 length: 15 amino acids. With 6 bases removed from V and 2 bases from J, the gap between germline ends came to 14 bases. The DNA for the CDR3 is TGTGCCAGCAGGGGTAGCGGTTTGCCCTACAATGAGCAGTTCTTC. It codes for CASRGSGLPYNEQFF.

This CDR3 reads CASSQDREQGFYNEQFF. CDR3 bases: TGCGCCAGCAGCCAAGATCGGGAACAGGGGTTTTACAATGAGCAGTTCTTC. The chain carries TRBV4-1 and TRBJ2-1; TRBD1 agrees at 7 bases. J gave up 4 bases and V 0 bases, and 9 bases lay outside the gene matches. The V gene's germline CDR1 is MGHRA and CDR2 YSYEKL. The CDR3 extends over 17 amino acids.

The V gene is TRBV20-1, the J gene TRBJ1-5; 7 nucleotides line up with TRBD1. The junction had 11 bases not matched to a gene; V was cut back by 6 bases and J by 3 bases. This CDR3 comprises 15 residues. Germline CDR1 reads DFQATT; CDR2 reads SNEGSKA (reference sequence). DNA for the CDR3: TGCAGTGCCCGTCTGCGACAGGGCTTCAATCAGCCCCAGCATTTT. Residues: CSARLRQGFNQPQHF.

V usage is TRBV4-1 and J usage is TRBJ2-1; no reliable D call. The CDR3 extends over 15 amino acids. Germline CDR1 reads MGHRA; CDR2 reads YSYEKL. The ends were cut back, 1 base at V and 6 bases at J, with 13 bases in the middle. The CDR3 DNA is TGCGCCAGCAGCCAAGTTTGGTCCCCCGGCAATGAGCAGTTCTTC. Translating gives CASSQVWSPGNEQFF.

This clonotype occurred many times. The chain is built from TRBV4-1 and TRBJ2-1, with 9 bases that match TRBD2. The V and J ends lost 5 bases and 7 bases, in that order; junction bases with no gene match: 12. The CDR3 contains 16 residues. Germline values: CDR1 MGHRA, CDR2 YSYEKL. DNA for the CDR3: TGCGCCAGCAGCTACTTTAGCGGGAGAGGTCTAAATGAGCAGTTCTTC. Translated: CASSYFSGRGLNEQFF.

The genes are TRBV4-3 and TRBJ1-2; a weak D match, TRBD1 (6 bases). Deletions cut 1 base from V and 4 bases from J, with 13 bases between. Germline CDR1 reads LGHNA; CDR2 reads YSLEER. The CDR3 is 15 amino acids. Here the CDR3 reads CASSQGSGAVYGYTF. The CDR3 DNA is TGCGCCAGCAGCCAAGGTTCAGGGGCGGTCTATGGCTACACCTTC.

The chain employs TRBV4-1 and TRBJ1-1; TRBD1 matches 7 bases. The V gene's germline CDR1 is MGHRA and CDR2 YSYEKL. The V and J ends lost 3 bases and 11 bases, in that order; junction bases with no gene match: 12. CDR3 size: 14 residues. The CDR3 DNA follows: TGCGCCAGCAGCCATGTTTTGCCAGGGGGGAAGGCTTTCTTT. Amino acid sequence: CASSHVLPGGKAFF.

The chain carries TRBV27 and TRBJ2-7; 8 positions match TRBD1. Germline CDR1 is MNHEY and CDR2 is SMNVEV (reference sequence). The V gene end was trimmed by 5 bases and the J gene end by 4 bases; junction bases not matched to a gene: 13. The CDR3 length is 16 residues. In DNA, the CDR3 is TGTGCCAGCAGTCCGTCGCCCGGACAGGGATTGTACGAGCAGTACTTC. Translated, it gives CASSPSPGQGLYEQYF.

The chain recombines TRBV21-1 with TRBJ2-3; TRBD1, the table's D call, was not compared with the DNA. TRBV21-1 is given as a pseudogene. This CDR3 contains 16 residues. The CDR3 DNA reads as TGTGCCAGCAGCAAAGGGGGGCCCGGCCCCACAGATACGCAGTATTTT. Translated: CASSKGGPGPTDTQYF.

This clonotype was seen at least ten times. This chain uses TRBV2 with TRBJ2-3; D uncertain. CDR1 and CDR2 (germline): SNHLY, FYNNEI. Trimming took off 3 bases at V and 2 bases at J, with 6 bases between the two ends. This CDR3 has 13 amino acids. For the CDR3, the DNA is TGTGCCAGCAGTGATGAGGTCACAGATACGCAGTATTTT. Protein product: CASSDEVTDTQYF.

There are a few counts of this clonotype. The CDR3 region is CASGGTFTANEQYF. The CDR3 DNA sequence: TGTGCCAGCGGAGGGACTTTTACGGCCAACGAGCAGTACTTC. The gene calls are TRBV21-1 and TRBJ2-7; the table's TRBD2 call for D was not verified on the DNA. TRBV21-1 is a documented pseudogene. The CDR3 spans 14 residues.

This clonotype was seen more than once but under ten times. The chain has TRBV29-1 and TRBJ2-1; 8 nucleotides agree with TRBD2. CDR3 length: 16 residues. V shed 0 bases and J 3 bases; nucleotides not matched to a gene: 7. Germline lookup yields CDR1 SQVTM and CDR2 ANQGSEA. CDR3 loop: CSVEDPRTSFYNEQFF. CDR3 bases: TGCAGCGTTGAAGATCCGCGGACTAGCTTCTACAATGAGCAGTTCTTC.

This clonotype appeared a few times. The chain carries TRBV5-5 and TRBJ2-7; TRBD2 is a possible D gene (6 bases). Looked up from germline, CDR1 is SGHKS and CDR2 is YYEKEE (reference sequence). There are 15 residues in the CDR3. Trimming took 0 bases from V and 4 from J, leaving 14 bases between them. The CDR3 coding sequence is TGTGCCAGCAGCTTGGCTCTGCTGGACTATTACGAGCAGTACTTC. Protein product: CASSLALLDYYEQYF.

This clonotype was observed many times. The V and J genes are TRBV20-1 and TRBJ2-7; D perhaps matches TRBD2 (6 bases). V dropped 5 bases and J dropped 0 bases, with 11 bases sitting between them. This CDR3 has 13 amino acids. Germline CDR1 DFQATT, CDR2 SNEGSKA (reference sequence). The CDR3 sequence is CSARDSLSYEQYF. For the CDR3, the DNA is TGCAGTGCTCGGGACTCGCTCTCCTACGAGCAGTACTTC.

The table lists this clonotype with a few counts. V is TRBV4-3 and J is TRBJ2-1; no reliable D call. Per the germline V gene, CDR1 is LGHNA and CDR2 is YSLEER. Trimming stripped 0 bases from V and 7 bases from J, with 7 bases between. The CDR3 totals 13 residues. The CDR3 loop reads CASSQDWANEQFF. CDR3 DNA sequence: TGCGCCAGCAGCCAAGATTGGGCAAATGAGCAGTTCTTC.

This clonotype was picked up many times. This chain connects TRBV5-1 to TRBJ2-2; D perhaps matches TRBD1 (5 bases). V dropped 0 bases and J dropped 4 bases, with 7 bases sitting between them. The germline V gene encodes CDR1 SGHRS and CDR2 YFSETQ. The CDR3 sequence is 14 residues long. The CDR3 bases are TGCGCCAGCAGCTTGGGACAGAGCACCGGGGAGCTGTTTTTT. As protein: CASSLGQSTGELFF.

This clonotype was counted a few times. The chain has TRBV12-3 or TRBV12-4 and TRBJ2-3, with D perhaps matching TRBD2 (6 bases). The CDR3 is 12 amino acids. Between the trimmed V and J ends, which lost 6 bases and 4 bases, there was a span of 8 bases. Here the CDR3 reads CASRRLADTQYF. For the CDR3, the DNA is TGTGCCAGCAGAAGACTAGCAGATACGCAGTATTTT.

This chain joins TRBV20-1 and TRBJ2-7; the D call may be TRBD1 or TRBD2 (7 bases each). Germline-derived CDR1 and CDR2 are DFQATT and SNEGSKA (reference sequence). The CDR3 covers 12 residues. The CDR3 loop is CSGIQGGHEQYF. The CDR3 DNA sequence: TGCAGCGGAATCCAGGGGGGGCACGAGCAGTACTTC.

As for this clonotype: A much larger clone differs from this one at a single base, so this may be a read error. The chain joins TRBV2 to TRBJ2-3; a possible D gene is TRBD1 (6 bases). Germline CDR1 reads SNHLY; CDR2 reads FYNNEI. The CDR3 length is 14 residues. The CDR3, as DNA: TGTGCCTGCAGTTTAATGGACAGAAAGGATACGCAGTATTTT. As protein: CACSLMDRKDTQYF.

This clonotype was counted a few times. The V call is TRBV28, the J call TRBJ2-3; 11 nucleotides agree with TRBD2. From germline, CDR1 is MDHEN and CDR2 SYDVKM. CDR3 length equals 17 residues. V trimming: 4 bases; J trimming: 0 bases; junction bases outside the gene matches: 6. The DNA for the CDR3 is TGTGCCAGCAGTTCGGACCTAGCGGGAGGTAGCACAGATACGCAGTATTTT. Amino acid sequence: CASSSDLAGGSTDTQYF.

A few counts support this clonotype. The CDR3 protein is CASSYYAQATEAFF. The CDR3 nucleotides read TGTGCCAGCAGCTACTATGCCCAGGCCACTGAAGCTTTCTTT. The V gene is TRBV7-2, the J gene TRBJ1-1; D remains ambiguous. The V and J ends lost 4 bases and 4 bases respectively, with 13 bases between them. CDR3 length: 14 residues. Germline CDR1 and CDR2: SGHTA and FQGNSA.

The sample holds a few counts of this clonotype. This chain uses TRBV9 with TRBJ1-1; perhaps TRBD1 as D (6 bases). Trimming left V 0 bases short and J 7 bases short, with 10 bases between. Germline V CDR1 and CDR2: SGDLS, YYNGEE. The CDR3 runs to 13 residues. In nucleotides, the CDR3 is TGTGCCAGCAGCGTAGTGGACAGCCTTGAAGCTTTCTTT. The encoded protein is CASSVVDSLEAFF. The variable domain in full, with the rest retrieved from reference TRBV9 and TRBJ1-1, is DSGVTQTPKHLITATGQRVTLRCSPRSGDLSVYWYQQSLDQGLQFLIQYYNGEERAKGNILERFSAQQFPDLHSELNLSSLELGDSALYFCASSVVDSLEAFFGQGTRLTVV.

This clonotype was seen only a few times. V gene TRBV29-1 combines with J gene TRBJ2-5; 12 nucleotides line up with TRBD2. The V gene end was trimmed by 3 bases and the J gene end by 1 base; junction bases not matched to a gene: 3. Germline CDR1 reads SQVTM; CDR2 reads ANQGSEA. The CDR3 is made up of 15 amino acids. CDR3 in amino acids: CSVEPSGRAQETQYF. The CDR3 bases are TGCAGCGTTGAGCCTAGCGGGAGGGCCCAAGAGACCCAGTACTTC.